Below are 13 T cell receptor beta chains sequenced from a single sample in a study of blood T cells in healthy people across ages. For the second PCR, which ran for 7 to 11 cycles, a sample-barcoded 5' primer and a J-beta primer mix were used. Via MiXCR, TCRdb re-called the 5' RACE reads, giving one row per CDR3 protein. The table lists about 580,000 distinct CDR3 sequences, around half of them singletons. Specimen: blood. The receptor source for this set is an elderly man in good health.

This clonotype was observed at least ten times. The gene calls are TRBV6-5 and TRBJ1-2; tentatively, D is TRBD1 (6 bases). From germline, CDR1 is MNHEY and CDR2 SVGAGI. The CDR3 contains 14 residues. The ends were cut back, 5 bases at V and 4 bases at J, with 14 bases in the middle. CDR3 amino acids: CASSPQGLTYGYTF. The DNA for the CDR3 is TGTGCCAGCAGTCCACAGGGTCTTACCTATGGCTACACCTTC.

This sequence joins TRBV11-1 and TRBJ1-1, with a possible D match to TRBD1 (5 bases). From germline, CDR1 is SGHAT and CDR2 FQDESV (reference sequence). The V end lost 7 bases, the J end lost 4 bases, and 37 bases lay between the germline ends. CDR3 length equals 21 residues. In DNA, the CDR3 is TGTGCCAGCACCATCCATAGTAACCGATGGGAGGGGCCGAACTCCGGCACTGAAGCTTTCTTT. It encodes CASTIHSNRWEGPNSGTEAFF.

The V call is TRBV7-2, the J call TRBJ2-1, with 7 nucleotides matching TRBD1. V shed 5 bases and J 6 bases; nucleotides not matched to a gene: 13. CDR1 and CDR2 from the germline V gene are SGHTA and FQGNSA. This CDR3 contains 16 residues. This CDR3 reads CASSPNNRQGRNEQFF. As DNA, the CDR3 is TGTGCCAGCAGCCCAAACAACAGACAGGGCCGCAATGAGCAGTTCTTC.

Details on this clonotype: A clone one base away is much larger, so this may be a read error. The rearrangement uses TRBV7-2 and TRBJ2-1; D uncertain. This CDR3 spans 14 amino acids. CDR1 and CDR2 from the germline V gene are SGHTA and FQGNSA. Trimming left V 7 bases short and J 13 bases short, with 23 bases between. The CDR3, as DNA: TGTGCCAGCACCAAAGAGCTCCGGCAAGAGACCCAGTTCTTC. Protein: CASTKELRQETQFF.

J is TRBJ2-5 and V is TRBV20-1; 8 bases align to TRBD1. Trimming took 5 bases from V and 5 from J; bases not matched to a gene: 16. CDR3 size: 16 residues. From germline, CDR1 is DFQATT and CDR2 SNEGSKA (reference sequence). In nucleotides, the CDR3 is TGCAGTGCTTGTCCTGCCCAGGGGGCGCCAAGGGAGACCCAGTACTTC. This gives the protein CSACPAQGAPRETQYF.

The chain is built from TRBV13 and TRBJ1-1; 7 nucleotides match TRBD1. V dropped 2 bases and J dropped 5; count of bases not matched to a gene: 5. CDR1 and CDR2 from the germline V gene are PRHDT and FYEKMQ (reference sequence). The CDR3 has 14 residues. CDR3 loop: CASSLRQGVTEAFF. The CDR3 DNA reads TGTGCCAGCAGCTTAAGACAGGGAGTGACTGAAGCTTTCTTT.

The CDR3 here is CASSHGENEQFF. The DNA of the CDR3 is TGTGCCAGCAGCCACGGGGAGAATGAGCAGTTCTTC. V usage is TRBV5-6 and J usage is TRBJ2-1, with D possibly being TRBD2 (5 bases). The CDR3 contains 12 residues. Trimming cost V 4 bases and J 7 bases, with 9 bases left between them. Germline V lookup: CDR1 SGHDT, CDR2 YYEEEE. The full variable domain, rest sourced from reference TRBV5-6 and TRBJ2-1, is DAGVTQSPTHLIKTRGQQVTLRCSPKSGHDTVSWYQQALGQGPQFIFQYYEEEERQRGNFPDRFSGHQFPNYSSELNVNALLLGDSALYLCASSHGENEQFFGPGTRLTVL.

The count of this clonotype is one. The rearrangement uses TRBV12-5 and TRBJ2-7; possibly TRBD1 for D (6 bases). Germline CDR1 is LGHNT and CDR2 is FRNRAP. The CDR3 is made up of 13 amino acids. V gave up 9 bases and J gave up 7 bases, with 19 bases separating them. CDR3 sequence (DNA): TGTGCTAGGCCAAGACAGGCCCGGAATGAGCAGTACTTC. Its translation: CARPRQARNEQYF. Looking up the rest from reference TRBV12-5 and TRBJ2-7 gives the full variable domain: DARVTQTPRHKVTEMGQEVTMRCQPILGHNTVFWYRQTMMQGLELLAYFRNRAPLDDSGMPKDRFSAEMPDATLATLKIQPSEPRDSAVYFCARPRQARNEQYFGPGTRLTVT.

The chain uses TRBV5-1 and TRBJ2-7, with unresolved D. V lost 0 bases, J lost 1 base, and 14 bases lay in between. The germline V gene has CDR1 SGHRS and CDR2 YFSETQ. The CDR3 runs to 16 residues. This CDR3 is CASSLEAAEASYEQYF. The DNA of the CDR3 is TGCGCCAGCAGCTTGGAGGCAGCCGAAGCTTCCTACGAGCAGTACTTC.

This clonotype came up a few times. The chain is built from TRBV5-1 and TRBJ2-3; 11 nucleotides line up with TRBD1. The CDR3 length is 16 residues. Trimming at V came to 0 bases and at J to 3 bases, leaving 3 bases not matched to a gene. CDR1 and CDR2 from the germline V gene are SGHRS and YFSETQ. The chain's CDR3 is CASSLGTGGGTDTQYF. In DNA form, the CDR3 reads TGCGCCAGCAGCTTGGGGACAGGGGGCGGTACAGATACGCAGTATTTT. The complete variable domain, with remaining parts taken from reference TRBV5-1 and TRBJ2-3, reads KAGVTQTPRYLIKTRGQQVTLSCSPISGHRSVSWYQQTPGQGLQFLFEYFSETQRNKGNFPGRFSGRQFSNSRSEMNVSTLELGDSALYLCASSLGTGGGTDTQYFGPGTRLTVL.

The chain links TRBV5-1 to TRBJ1-1; a weak D match, TRBD1 (5 bases). Trimming pared 4 bases from V and 1 base from J, leaving 20 bases between. CDR1 and CDR2 from the germline V gene are SGHRS and YFSETQ. The CDR3 is 17 residues long. The CDR3 region has the DNA TGCGCCAGCAGCCCTCGCCCGGTGGGGGAGGGGAACACTGAAGCTTTCTTT. Protein: CASSPRPVGEGNTEAFF.

J is TRBJ2-7 and V is TRBV2; 9 bases agree with TRBD1. CDR3 length: 14 amino acids. Trimming at V came to 5 bases and at J to 6 bases, leaving 8 bases not matched to a gene. In germline, CDR1 is SNHLY, CDR2 FYNNEI. The CDR3 sequence is CASSPTGGKREQYF. The DNA for the CDR3 is TGTGCCAGCAGTCCGACAGGGGGGAAACGCGAGCAGTACTTC.

The rearrangement uses TRBV20-1 and TRBJ2-7; TRBD1 agrees at 7 bases. The germline gives CDR1 DFQATT, CDR2 SNEGSKA (reference sequence). The CDR3 is 15 amino acids. After removal of 3 bases from V and 7 bases from J, the junction contained 15 bases not matched to a gene. The CDR3: CSASDGGQVRGEQYF. In DNA form, the CDR3 reads TGCAGTGCTAGTGATGGCGGACAGGTGAGAGGGGAGCAGTACTTC.